These T cell receptor beta chains were read from a single sample in a study of control samples from healthy donors and cancer patients. Method: immunoSEQ multiplex PCR; TCRdb's copy keeps in-frame clones and lacks some. Among tens of thousands of clones listed, roughly nine tenths were seen once. The sequenced sample was blood. The receptors here all came from a woman in her fifties or sixties in good health. CDR3s include the opening cysteine and the closing phenylalanine or tryptophan. Fields, in order: clone size, D gene, J gene, V gene, CDR3 DNA, CDR3 protein. A D gene is named only where the DNA matches it firmly. The size entry is marked missing in some rows and otherwise reads once, few, many or a size class.

clone size: -; D gene: -; J gene: TRBJ1-1; V gene: TRBV28; CDR3 DNA: TGTGCCAGCAGCCCCGGCGGAGAGAACACTGAAGCTTTCTTT; CDR3 protein: CASSPGGENTEAFF
clone size: -; D gene: TRBD2; J gene: TRBJ2-1; V gene: TRBV2; CDR3 DNA: TGTGCCAGCAGTGAACTAGCGGGAATGAGCTCCTACAATGAGCAGTTCTTC; CDR3 protein: CASSELAGMSSYNEQFF
clone size: -; D gene: -; J gene: TRBJ1-5; V gene: TRBV7-2; CDR3 DNA: TGTGCCAGCAGCCCACAAGGCAGTATTCAGCCCCAGCATTTT; CDR3 protein: CASSPQGSIQPQHF
clone size: -; D gene: -; J gene: TRBJ2-1; V gene: TRBV7-3; CDR3 DNA: TGTGCCAGCAGCAGCTACTCGAGCTCCTACAATGAGCAGTTCTTC; CDR3 protein: CASSSYSSSYNEQFF
clone size: few; D gene: -; J gene: TRBJ2-5; V gene: TRBV12-5; CDR3 DNA: TGTGCTAGTGGTTTGGGCAACGGAGAGACCCAGTACTTC; CDR3 protein: CASGLGNGETQYF
clone size: -; D gene: -; J gene: TRBJ1-2; V gene: TRBV19; CDR3 DNA: TGTGCCAGTAGTGTCACACATTCTGGCTACACCTTC; CDR3 protein: CASSVTHSGYTF
clone size: once; D gene: TRBD2; J gene: TRBJ2-2; V gene: TRBV6-2/TRBV6-3; CDR3 DNA: TGTGCCAGCAGTCCGGGACTAGCGGGTGTGGTGGGCAACACCGGGGAGCTGTTTTTT; CDR3 protein: CASSPGLAGVVGNTGELFF
clone size: few; D gene: -; J gene: TRBJ2-5; V gene: TRBV13; CDR3 DNA: TGTGCCAGCAGCATAACCCAGACGAAGGAGACCCAGTACTTC; CDR3 protein: CASSITQTKETQYF
clone size: -; D gene: TRBD2; J gene: TRBJ2-1; V gene: TRBV24-1; CDR3 DNA: TGTGCCACCAGCCTTAGCGGGCGTAACAATGAGCAGTTCTTC; CDR3 protein: CATSLSGRNNEQFF
clone size: -; D gene: -; J gene: TRBJ1-5; V gene: TRBV6-6; CDR3 DNA: TGTGCCAGCAGTCCGGGGAGGGGCTTAGGTAGCAATCAGCCCCAGCATTTT; CDR3 protein: CASSPGRGLGSNQPQHF
clone size: -; D gene: -; J gene: TRBJ2-5; V gene: TRBV19; CDR3 DNA: TGTGCCAGTAGTAGGGTAGCGGCTCGAAAAGAGACCCAGTACTTC; CDR3 protein: CASSRVAARKETQYF
clone size: -; D gene: TRBD2; J gene: TRBJ2-7; V gene: TRBV6-1; CDR3 DNA: TGTGCCAGCAGTGCTGGAGCGGGAGGGCAACCAGCCCTCTCCTACGAGCAGTACTTC; CDR3 protein: CASSAGAGGQPALSYEQYF
clone size: -; D gene: TRBD2; J gene: TRBJ2-5; V gene: TRBV28; CDR3 DNA: TGTGCCGGGAGAAGCGGGAGGGCCTTCGAAGAGACCCAGTACTTC; CDR3 protein: CAGRSGRAFEETQYF
clone size: -; D gene: -; J gene: TRBJ2-5; V gene: TRBV6-2/TRBV6-3; CDR3 DNA: TGTGCCAGCAGTGGAAGAGGGATAGAGACCCAGTACTTC; CDR3 protein: CASSGRGIETQYF
clone size: once; D gene: -; J gene: TRBJ2-1; V gene: TRBV10-3; CDR3 DNA: TGTGCCATCAGCCTTGAGACCTTGAGCTCCTACAATGAGCAGTTCTTC; CDR3 protein: CAISLETLSSYNEQFF
clone size: -; D gene: -; J gene: TRBJ1-1; V gene: TRBV4-1; CDR3 DNA: TGCGCCAGCAGCCAAGAGGGGCAGGGGTCCACTGAAGCTTTCTTT; CDR3 protein: CASSQEGQGSTEAFF
clone size: -; D gene: -; J gene: TRBJ2-7; V gene: TRBV5-5; CDR3 DNA: TGTGCCAGCAGCTCATTACAGGACCTTAAAACCTACGAGCAGTACTTC; CDR3 protein: CASSSLQDLKTYEQYF
clone size: -; D gene: -; J gene: TRBJ2-7; V gene: TRBV7-9; CDR3 DNA: TGTGCCAGCAGCACAGGGTCCTACGAGCAGTACTTC; CDR3 protein: CASSTGSYEQYF
clone size: -; D gene: -; J gene: TRBJ2-2; V gene: TRBV12-3/TRBV12-4; CDR3 DNA: TGTGCCAGCAGGTTGGAGAACACCGGGGAGCTGTTTTTT; CDR3 protein: CASRLENTGELFF
clone size: -; D gene: -; J gene: TRBJ2-5; V gene: TRBV6-2/TRBV6-3; CDR3 DNA: TGTGCCAGCAGTTACAGGGTCAGGAAAGAGACCCAGTACTTC; CDR3 protein: CASSYRVRKETQYF
clone size: few; D gene: -; J gene: TRBJ1-6; V gene: TRBV14; CDR3 DNA: TGTGCCAGCAGCCACCGGGGTGCAAATTCACCCCTCCACTTT; CDR3 protein: CASSHRGANSPLHF
clone size: -; D gene: -; J gene: TRBJ2-5; V gene: TRBV18; CDR3 DNA: TGTGCCAGCTCACCCTCAGGAGGGGGGGAGACCCAGTACTTC; CDR3 protein: CASSPSGGGETQYF
clone size: -; D gene: TRBD1; J gene: TRBJ1-1; V gene: TRBV6-5; CDR3 DNA: TGTGCCAGTTCGAACAGGGGAGGGGGGGAAGCTTTCTTT; CDR3 protein: CASSNRGGGEAFF
clone size: -; D gene: -; J gene: TRBJ2-5; V gene: TRBV5-1; CDR3 DNA: TGCGCCAGCAGCTTGCAGGGGATAGGGGAGACCCAGTACTTC; CDR3 protein: CASSLQGIGETQYF
clone size: -; D gene: -; J gene: TRBJ2-5; V gene: TRBV30; CDR3 DNA: TGTGCCTGGAGTAGGTCCCGTGGCCAAGAGACCCAGTACTTC; CDR3 protein: CAWSRSRGQETQYF
clone size: -; D gene: TRBD2; J gene: TRBJ2-7; V gene: TRBV28; CDR3 DNA: TGTGCCAGCAGTCACACTAGCGGTCCCGATGAGCAGTACTTC; CDR3 protein: CASSHTSGPDEQYF
clone size: -; D gene: -; J gene: TRBJ1-6; V gene: TRBV28; CDR3 DNA: TGTGCCAGCAGAGCAGATTCACCCCTCCACTTT; CDR3 protein: CASRADSPLHF
clone size: -; D gene: TRBD2; J gene: TRBJ2-5; V gene: TRBV7-2; CDR3 DNA: TGTGCCAGCAGCTACTCGGGACTAGCGGACCAAGAGACCCAGTACTTC; CDR3 protein: CASSYSGLADQETQYF
clone size: -; D gene: TRBD1; J gene: TRBJ1-3; V gene: TRBV19; CDR3 DNA: TGTGCCAGTAGTACCCAGGACAGGGGGAACTCTGGAAACACCATATATTTT; CDR3 protein: CASSTQDRGNSGNTIYF
clone size: -; D gene: TRBD2; J gene: TRBJ2-1; V gene: TRBV3-1/TRBV3-2; CDR3 DNA: TGTGCCAGCAGCCCCTCCTATAGCGGGAATTCTTACAATGAGCAGTTCTTC; CDR3 protein: CASSPSYSGNSYNEQFF
clone size: -; D gene: TRBD1; J gene: TRBJ2-6; V gene: TRBV5-4; CDR3 DNA: TGTGCCAGCAGCTTGGGCGGGGGACAGGGACGCTCTGGGGCCAACGTCCTGACTTTC; CDR3 protein: CASSLGGGQGRSGANVLTF
clone size: -; D gene: TRBD2; J gene: TRBJ2-7; V gene: TRBV7-2; CDR3 DNA: TGTGCCAGCAGCCCGCAGGTAGCGGGGAAGGGGACCGTTTACGAGCAGTACTTC; CDR3 protein: CASSPQVAGKGTVYEQYF
clone size: once; D gene: -; J gene: TRBJ2-3; V gene: TRBV9; CDR3 DNA: TGTGCCAGCAGTCCTGAAGGGGATACGCAGTATTTT; CDR3 protein: CASSPEGDTQYF
clone size: once; D gene: -; J gene: TRBJ2-7; V gene: TRBV28; CDR3 DNA: TGTGCCAGTACGGCCTCCCCCTACGAGCAGTACTTC; CDR3 protein: CASTASPYEQYF
clone size: -; D gene: TRBD1; J gene: TRBJ1-1; V gene: TRBV11-2; CDR3 DNA: TGTGCCAGCAGCTTAGTGGCAGGGGGATTGGCTTTCTTT; CDR3 protein: CASSLVAGGLAFF
clone size: -; D gene: TRBD1; J gene: TRBJ1-1; V gene: TRBV5-6; CDR3 DNA: TGTGCCAGCAGCTTGGTAGGGACAGGGGGTGAAGCTTTCTTT; CDR3 protein: CASSLVGTGGEAFF
clone size: -; D gene: TRBD1; J gene: TRBJ1-4; V gene: TRBV5-1; CDR3 DNA: TGCGCCAGCACCCCGACAGGGAATGAAAAACTGTTTTTT; CDR3 protein: CASTPTGNEKLFF
clone size: -; D gene: -; J gene: TRBJ1-5; V gene: TRBV5-8; CDR3 DNA: TGTGCCAGCAGTACATATGAAGGGGCTGGCAATCAGCCCCAGCATTTT; CDR3 protein: CASSTYEGAGNQPQHF
clone size: -; D gene: TRBD1; J gene: TRBJ1-4; V gene: TRBV4-1; CDR3 DNA: TGCGCCAGCAGCCCGGGACAGCCTACGAGCTTAGTTGCAACTAATGAAAAACTGTTTTTT; CDR3 protein: CASSPGQPTSLVATNEKLFF
clone size: -; D gene: TRBD2; J gene: TRBJ2-5; V gene: TRBV7-2; CDR3 DNA: TGTGCCAGCAGCTCTAGCGGTCAAGAGACCCAGTACTTC; CDR3 protein: CASSSSGQETQYF
clone size: -; D gene: -; J gene: TRBJ2-7; V gene: TRBV6-5; CDR3 DNA: TGTGCCAGCGTCCCGGGACCCTTCTACGAGCAGTACTTC; CDR3 protein: CASVPGPFYEQYF
clone size: -; D gene: -; J gene: TRBJ2-1; V gene: TRBV5-1; CDR3 DNA: TGCGCCAGCAGCTTGGAGGCGGGACCATCTAATGAGCAGTTCTTC; CDR3 protein: CASSLEAGPSNEQFF
clone size: -; D gene: TRBD2; J gene: TRBJ2-1; V gene: TRBV9; CDR3 DNA: TGTGCCAGCAGCGACATAGCGGGAGGGGTCAATGAGCAGTTCTTC; CDR3 protein: CASSDIAGGVNEQFF
clone size: -; D gene: -; J gene: TRBJ1-1; V gene: TRBV6-5; CDR3 DNA: TGTGCCAGCAGTTACGGAAAGGGGCAGGGCACTGAAGCTTTCTTT; CDR3 protein: CASSYGKGQGTEAFF
clone size: -; D gene: -; J gene: TRBJ2-7; V gene: TRBV7-9; CDR3 DNA: TGTGCCAGCAGCCCATTCGGACAGACCTACGAGCAGTACTTC; CDR3 protein: CASSPFGQTYEQYF
clone size: -; D gene: -; J gene: TRBJ2-3; V gene: TRBV27; CDR3 DNA: TGTGCCAGCAGTTTATTTAGAGTCGGTCCGCAGTATTTT; CDR3 protein: CASSLFRVGPQYF
clone size: -; D gene: TRBD1; J gene: TRBJ2-5; V gene: TRBV10-1; CDR3 DNA: TGCGCCAGGTCTAACTTACAGGGGGCCGGGGAGACCCAGTACTTC; CDR3 protein: CARSNLQGAGETQYF
clone size: -; D gene: -; J gene: TRBJ2-3; V gene: TRBV9; CDR3 DNA: TGTGCCAGCAGCGTCTGGGGGGAAGATACGCAGTATTTT; CDR3 protein: CASSVWGEDTQYF
clone size: few; D gene: -; J gene: TRBJ1-2; V gene: TRBV29-1; CDR3 DNA: TGCAGCGTTGGGGGTGCGTCAAACTATGGCTACACCTTC; CDR3 protein: CSVGGASNYGYTF
clone size: -; D gene: -; J gene: TRBJ1-5; V gene: TRBV6-6; CDR3 DNA: TGTGCCAGCAGTTACGTTGGCCAGCCCCAGCATTTT; CDR3 protein: CASSYVGQPQHF
clone size: -; D gene: TRBD2; J gene: TRBJ2-3; V gene: TRBV19; CDR3 DNA: TGTGCCAGTAGCTCCCCGGGACTAGCACCAGATACGCAGTATTTT; CDR3 protein: CASSSPGLAPDTQYF
clone size: -; D gene: -; J gene: TRBJ2-7; V gene: TRBV6-5; CDR3 DNA: TGTGCCAGCAGGGGGCTTGGCTACGAGCAGTACTTC; CDR3 protein: CASRGLGYEQYF
clone size: -; D gene: -; J gene: TRBJ1-2; V gene: TRBV28; CDR3 DNA: TGTGCCAGCAGACGCACCCAGGGGACCTATGGCTACACCTTC; CDR3 protein: CASRRTQGTYGYTF
clone size: -; D gene: TRBD1; J gene: TRBJ1-2; V gene: TRBV29-1; CDR3 DNA: TGCAGCGTTGCGCATTCTCCGGGACAGGTTGATGGCTACACCTTC; CDR3 protein: CSVAHSPGQVDGYTF
clone size: -; D gene: -; J gene: TRBJ2-7; V gene: TRBV19; CDR3 DNA: TGTGCCAGTAGTATAGATCCAACAGCTTCCTACGAGCAGTACTTC; CDR3 protein: CASSIDPTASYEQYF
clone size: -; D gene: TRBD2; J gene: TRBJ2-2; V gene: TRBV7-9; CDR3 DNA: TGTGCCAGCAGCTCAGTAGCGGGACCGAACACCGGGGAGCTGTTTTTT; CDR3 protein: CASSSVAGPNTGELFF
clone size: once; D gene: -; J gene: TRBJ1-1; V gene: TRBV29-1; CDR3 DNA: TGCAGCGTGTCTATGAGGGGACCCACCACTGAAGCTTTCTTT; CDR3 protein: CSVSMRGPTTEAFF
clone size: -; D gene: -; J gene: TRBJ2-1; V gene: TRBV4-2; CDR3 DNA: TGTGCCAGCAGCCCCTCAGGAGTAGCGGAAACCTACAATGAGCAGTTCTTC; CDR3 protein: CASSPSGVAETYNEQFF
clone size: -; D gene: -; J gene: TRBJ1-6; V gene: TRBV4-2; CDR3 DNA: TGTGCCAGCAGCCAAGATGGGAGAGGAGGGTGGTTGTCACCCCTCCACTTT; CDR3 protein: CASSQDGRGGWLSPLHF
clone size: -; D gene: -; J gene: TRBJ2-5; V gene: TRBV11-2; CDR3 DNA: TGTGCCAGCAGCTTAGACCAAGGGACCCAGTACTTC; CDR3 protein: CASSLDQGTQYF